Following are 14 T cell receptor beta chains from one sample sequenced in a study of cytomegalovirus exposure and HLA in healthy donors. Only in-frame clones appear in the TCRdb table, and some are missing; sequencing was by immunoSEQ multiplex PCR. The sample consists of around 60,000 clones, 90% to 95% of them appearing once. The sample was PBMCs. These receptors originate from a woman aged 18-29 years in good health and CMV-seronegative.

V and J are TRBV6-1 and TRBJ2-1; TRBD2 agrees at 8 bases. From germline, CDR1 is MNHNS and CDR2 SASEGT. V trimming: 5 bases; J trimming: 8 bases; junction bases outside the gene matches: 5. The CDR3 is 13 residues long. CDR3 sequence (DNA): TGTGCCAGCAGTACGGGACTAGTCTATGAGCAGTTCTTC. It translates to CASSTGLVYEQFF.

This chain links TRBV19 with TRBJ1-1, with D tentatively TRBD1 (5 bases). CDR1 is LNHDA and CDR2 is SQIVND in the germline V gene (reference sequence). The CDR3 has 15 residues. With 2 bases removed from V and 2 bases from J, the gap between germline ends came to 12 bases. The CDR3: CASSIMGGANTEAFF. DNA of the CDR3: TGTGCCAGTAGTATAATGGGCGGGGCTAACACTGAAGCTTTCTTT.

The chain has TRBV5-4 and TRBJ2-7; D might be TRBD2 (6 bases). The CDR3 has 15 amino acids. V lost 3 bases, J lost 0 bases, and 13 bases lay in between. Germline CDR1 is SGHNT and CDR2 is YYREEE (reference sequence). CDR3 amino acids: CASSSVGGYSYEQYF. As DNA, the CDR3 is TGTGCCAGCAGCTCGGTGGGGGGATACTCCTACGAGCAGTACTTC.

This chain uses TRBV4-2 with TRBJ1-3; weak D call: TRBD1 (6 bases). V lost 0 bases to trimming and J lost 4 bases, with 10 bases between them. The germline gives CDR1 LGHNA, CDR2 YNFKEQ. This CDR3 contains 15 residues. The CDR3 nucleotides are TGTGCCAGCAGCCAAGACGGCAGGGGAGGAAACACCATATATTTT. Its translation: CASSQDGRGGNTIYF.

The chain has TRBV20-1 and TRBJ2-1; weak D call: TRBD1 (5 bases). This CDR3 contains 10 residues. Between the trimmed V and J ends, which lost 6 bases and 9 bases, there was a span of 9 bases. The germline gives CDR1 DFQATT, CDR2 SNEGSKA (reference sequence). CDR3 coding DNA: TGCAGTGCGTTGGGGCTTGAGCAGTTCTTC. Translation: CSALGLEQFF.

The sample holds one count of this clone. The chain links TRBV29-1 to TRBJ1-1, with TRBD1 identical over 7 bases. This CDR3 is 13 amino acids long. The ends lost 7 bases at V and 11 bases at J; junction bases unmatched: 16. Germline assignment: CDR1 SQVTM and CDR2 ANQGSEA. CDR3 sequence: CSADEQGRYLAFF. CDR3 nucleotide sequence: TGCAGCGCAGACGAACAGGGGCGCTATCTTGCTTTCTTT.

The chain links TRBV29-1 to TRBJ2-7; 8 positions agree with TRBD1. Germline CDR1 SQVTM, CDR2 ANQGSEA. The trim removed 6 bases at V and 2 bases at J, leaving 15 bases unmatched. The CDR3 length is 16 residues. CDR3 in amino acids: CSVFPRPGQDTYEQYF. The CDR3 DNA sequence: TGCAGCGTCTTCCCCCGGCCGGGACAGGACACCTACGAGCAGTACTTC.

The CDR3 here is CASSKSRSGGDTGELFF. DNA of the CDR3: TGTGCCAGCAGCAAAAGCAGAAGCGGGGGGGACACCGGGGAGCTGTTTTTT. The rearrangement uses TRBV21-1 and TRBJ2-2; the D call TRBD2 from the table was never checked on the DNA. TRBV21-1 is shown as a pseudogene. This CDR3 is 17 amino acids long.

The gene calls are TRBV2 and TRBJ2-1, with 9 bases identical to TRBD2. This CDR3 spans 16 amino acids. Germline lookup yields CDR1 SNHLY and CDR2 FYNNEI. V dropped 2 bases and J dropped 7; count of bases not matched to a gene: 9. CDR3 region: CASSEYLAGLGNEQFF. CDR3 nucleotide sequence: TGTGCCAGCAGTGAATACCTAGCGGGGCTGGGTAATGAGCAGTTCTTC.

This clone was found once. The chain couples TRBV6-1 to TRBJ1-2; unclear D gene. Germline CDR1 is MNHNS and CDR2 is SASEGT. The CDR3 contains 13 residues. The germline V and J ends were trimmed by 2 bases and 2 bases, with 6 bases remaining between them. The CDR3 loop is CASSELENYGYTF. The CDR3 DNA sequence: TGTGCCAGCAGTGAATTAGAAAACTATGGCTACACCTTC.

J is TRBJ1-4 and V is TRBV11-2; D unclear. The V and J ends lost 5 bases and 2 bases respectively, with 9 bases between them. The germline CDR1 and CDR2 sequences are SGHAT and FQNNGV. The CDR3 is made up of 14 amino acids. CDR3 bases: TGTGCCAGCAGCCCTTCCCGGACTAATGAAAAACTGTTTTTT. This gives the protein CASSPSRTNEKLFF.

V usage is TRBV19 and J usage is TRBJ2-1; D is ambiguous. With 3 bases removed from V and 8 bases from J, the gap between germline ends came to 8 bases. Looked up from germline, CDR1 is LNHDA and CDR2 is SQIVND (reference sequence). This CDR3 has 12 amino acids. The CDR3: CASSIQEDEQFF. The CDR3 nucleotides are TGTGCCAGTAGTATTCAGGAAGATGAGCAGTTCTTC.

The rearrangement joins TRBV10-3 to TRBJ2-6; 10 bases match TRBD1. V lost 4 bases, J lost 2 bases, and 5 bases stayed unmatched. Germline-derived CDR1 and CDR2 are ENHRY and SYGVKD. The CDR3 extends over 17 amino acids. In DNA form, the CDR3 reads TGTGCCATCAGTGCCGACAGGGGGCTAGCTGGGGCCAACGTCCTGACTTTC. Its translation is CAISADRGLAGANVLTF.

The chain employs TRBV18 and TRBJ1-1, with D possibly TRBD1 on 6 matching bases. Germline loops: CDR1 KGHSH, CDR2 LQKENI. The CDR3 has 13 residues. V was clipped by 10 bases and J by 2 bases, with 14 bases between them. The CDR3 DNA sequence: TGTGCCACCCTAGGACAGATCAACACTGAAGCTTTCTTT. Translated, it gives CATLGQINTEAFF. Looking up the rest from reference TRBV18 and TRBJ1-1 gives the full variable domain: NAGVMQNPRHLVRRRGQEARLRCSPMKGHSHVYWYRQLPEEGLKFMVYLQKENIIDESGMPKERFSAEFPKEGPSILRIQQVVRGDSAAYFCATLGQINTEAFFGQGTRLTVV.